The present T cell receptor (beta chain) was sequenced within a study of T-cell memory formation after mild COVID-19. Broader study findings: CM and EM subsets held most contracting CD4+ clones; EMRA held CD8+ ones. In pre-infection memory, a portion of responding clones appeared, which suggested that cross-reactive memory joined.

TCR alpha and TCR beta cDNA libraries carrying sample barcodes and UMIs were produced by 5'RACE using constant-segment primers. One entry per CDR3 protein results from TCRdb running MiXCR on the 5' RACE reads. Among about half a million distinct CDR3 sequences, about 20% were seen once, and the ten largest hold approximately 13%. This clonotype has only a few counts. Its antigen is currently unknown. From germline, CDR1 is KGHSH and CDR2 LQKENI. Trimming pared 6 bases from V and 2 bases from J, leaving 19 bases between. The CDR3 consists of 16 residues. Sequencing was done on a sample of PBMCs or a T cell subset sorted from them (not recorded which). This TCR came from an adult woman who had mild COVID-19 (a few samples of this study predate the infection). Cell type and time point are not known. V is TRBV18 and J is TRBJ2-5, with D possibly matching TRBD2 (6 bases). CDR3 sequence: CASSSTPAGYQETQYF. As DNA, the CDR3 is TGTGCCAGCTCCTCGACCCCAGCGGGTTATCAAGAGACCCAGTACTTC.